This T cell receptor (beta chain) was recovered during a study of blood T cell repertoires in COVID-19. In the study overall: From T cells, B-cell-depleted T cells, or PBMCs came the material, which was cDNA or gDNA.

Produced via immunoSEQ multiplex PCR; TCRdb's table is partial and in-frame only. The sample lists about 110,000 clones, 75% to 90% occurring once. Germline V gene data show CDR1 as KGHSH and CDR2 as LQKENI. CDR3 length: 14 residues. V shed 5 bases and J shed 2 bases, with 13 bases lying between them. Sequencing was performed on peripheral blood. The receptor was isolated from a woman aged 55-69 years with acute or convalescent COVID-19. The chain is built from TRBV18 and TRBJ2-7; D possibly corresponds to TRBD2 (5 bases). CDR3: CASSFPGLPYEQYF. The CDR3 nucleotides are TGTGCCAGCTCATTCCCTGGACTGCCCTACGAGCAGTACTTC.